This passage covers 12 T cell receptor beta chains from one sample sequenced in a study of blood T cell repertoires in COVID-19 (dated by TCRdb to between 2020 and 2021). Libraries were made using the immunoSEQ multiplex PCR assay. Not all clones reach the TCRdb copy of this immuneACCESS table, which keeps in-frame sequences only. Checked studies attribute under half of the gap to unresolved V genes and leave the rest unexplained. The sample table holds about 340,000 clones, of which about 90% were seen once. The top ten constitute about 7% of the sample. The sequenced sample consisted of peripheral blood. The receptors derive from a woman aged 70 to 79 with COVID-19, enrolled during active disease.

This sequence joins TRBV6-5 and TRBJ1-2, with TRBD1 matching 9 bases. This CDR3 has 15 residues. CDR1 MNHEY and CDR2 SVGAGI come from the germline V gene. The J segment lost 7 bases and the V segment lost 6 bases, leaving 12 bases of the junction unmatched. The CDR3: CASSLQGAQMAGYTF. CDR3 sequence (DNA): TGTGCCAGCAGCCTACAGGGGGCTCAGATGGCTGGCTACACCTTC.

Only a few counts were recorded for this clone. This rearrangement joins TRBV6-6 to TRBJ2-7; 7 nucleotides agree with TRBD1. This CDR3 has 13 amino acids. The germline V gene encodes CDR1 MNHNY and CDR2 SVGAGI (reference sequence). V dropped 7 bases and J dropped 2; count of bases not matched to a gene: 5. The CDR3 bases are TGTGCCAGCACCGGGACAGCTGCCTACGAGCAGTACTTC. The encoded protein is CASTGTAAYEQYF.

The chain couples TRBV6-1 to TRBJ2-7, with 8 positions matching TRBD2. The CDR3 runs to 16 residues. V shed 7 bases and J 0 bases; nucleotides not matched to a gene: 11. The germline CDR1 and CDR2 sequences are MNHNS and SASEGT. The CDR3 DNA is TGTGCCAGCATTGAGGGTAGCGGGGCCGTCTCCTACGAGCAGTACTTC. Translation: CASIEGSGAVSYEQYF.

The genes are TRBV7-6 and TRBJ1-5, with a possible D match to TRBD1 (6 bases). V was pared by 5 bases and J by 9 bases, with 14 bases between. The CDR3 sequence is 13 residues long. Germline V gene lookup returns CDR1 SGHVS and CDR2 FNYEAQ. The CDR3 loop is CASSPGGLPPQHF. CDR3 DNA sequence: TGTGCCAGCAGCCCCGGGGGGCTACCGCCCCAGCATTTT.

This chain joins TRBV7-8 and TRBJ1-1; TRBD1 matches at 11 bases. The V gene end was trimmed by 5 bases and the J gene end by 6 bases; junction bases not matched to a gene: 8. The CDR3 spans 15 residues. Germline V CDR1 and CDR2: SGHVS, FQNEAQ. In DNA form, the CDR3 reads TGTGCCAGCAGCCCAGGACAGGGGGCTCTTTCTGAAGCTTTCTTT. It encodes CASSPGQGALSEAFF.

The rearrangement joins TRBV9 to TRBJ2-1; 7 nucleotides match TRBD2. Losses at the gene ends were 3 bases for V and 6 bases for J; bases not matched to a gene: 12. The CDR3 has 16 residues. The germline CDR1 and CDR2 sequences are SGDLS and YYNGEE. CDR3 sequence: CASSAYGTGGVNEQFF. CDR3 DNA sequence: TGTGCCAGCAGCGCCTATGGGACGGGGGGTGTCAATGAGCAGTTCTTC.

The chain combines TRBV6-6 with TRBJ2-7; TRBD1 agrees at 7 bases. Germline V gene data show CDR1 as MNHNY and CDR2 as SVGAGI (reference sequence). This CDR3 contains 15 residues. V lost 1 base, J lost 3 bases, and 6 bases stayed unmatched. CDR3 bases: TGTGCCAGCAGTTACTATCAGGGGGAAAGCTACGAGCAGTACTTC. Encoded protein: CASSYYQGESYEQYF.

V is TRBV30 and J is TRBJ1-3, with a possible D match to TRBD1 (6 bases). This CDR3 has 15 amino acids. Trimming took 1 base from V and 3 from J, leaving 13 bases between them. CDR1 is GTSNPN, CDR2 SVGIG, per germline (reference sequence). The DNA of the CDR3 is TGTGCCTGGAGTGCCATCACAGGGTTTGGAAACACCATATATTTT. Amino acids: CAWSAITGFGNTIYF. Based on the CDR3 plus reference TRBV30 and TRBJ1-3, the full variable domain is SQTIHQWPATLVQPVGSPLSLECTVEGTSNPNLYWYRQAAGRGLQLLFYSVGIGQISSEVPQNLSASRPQDRQFILSSKKLLLSDSGFYLCAWSAITGFGNTIYFGEGSWLTVV.

This clone has a handful of counts. This sequence joins TRBV4-1 and TRBJ1-3; D gene uncertain. The CDR3 runs to 17 residues. Germline V gene lookup returns CDR1 MGHRA and CDR2 YSYEKL. Trimming took off 1 base at V and 3 bases at J, with 16 bases between the two ends. CDR3 sequence (DNA): TGCGCCAGCAGCCAAGTTGACATGGGTGTAGTTGGAAACACCATATATTTT. It translates to CASSQVDMGVVGNTIYF.

The rearrangement links TRBV2 to TRBJ2-7, with TRBD1 as a possible D gene (6 bases). The CDR3 has 12 amino acids. The germline gives CDR1 SNHLY, CDR2 FYNNEI. V lost 9 bases, J lost 2 bases, and 11 bases lay in between. The CDR3 here is CARQGKTYEQYF. In DNA, the CDR3 is TGTGCCAGACAGGGAAAGACCTACGAGCAGTACTTC.

This sequence joins TRBV5-4 and TRBJ1-2; 10 bases match TRBD1. Germline CDR1 is SGHNT and CDR2 is YYREEE (reference sequence). Losses at the gene ends were 2 bases for V and 8 bases for J; bases not matched to a gene: 9. CDR3 length: 15 amino acids. CDR3 sequence (DNA): TGTGCCAGCAGCTTTAGGGACAGGGGCCCTGGGGGCTACACCTTC. Translation gives CASSFRDRGPGGYTF.

The rearrangement links TRBV9 to TRBJ1-1; 7 nucleotides line up with TRBD1. The CDR3 spans 15 residues. V lost 0 bases to trimming and J lost 3 bases; unmatched junction nucleotides: 5. CDR1 and CDR2 from the germline V gene are SGDLS and YYNGEE. The CDR3 sequence is CASSVEAGGYTEAFF. The CDR3 region has the DNA TGTGCCAGCAGCGTAGAAGCAGGGGGATACACTGAAGCTTTCTTT.